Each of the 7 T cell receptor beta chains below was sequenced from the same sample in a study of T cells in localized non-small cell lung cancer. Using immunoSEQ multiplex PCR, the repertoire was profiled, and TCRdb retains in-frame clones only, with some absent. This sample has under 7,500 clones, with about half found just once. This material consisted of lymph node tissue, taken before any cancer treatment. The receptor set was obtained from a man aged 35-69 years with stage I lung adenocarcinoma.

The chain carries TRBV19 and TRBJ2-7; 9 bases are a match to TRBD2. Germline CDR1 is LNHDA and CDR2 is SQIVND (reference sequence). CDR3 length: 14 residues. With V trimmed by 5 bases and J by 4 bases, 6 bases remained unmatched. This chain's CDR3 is CASSAGTSHYEQYF. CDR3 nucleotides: TGTGCCAGTAGTGCTGGGACTAGCCATTACGAGCAGTACTTC.

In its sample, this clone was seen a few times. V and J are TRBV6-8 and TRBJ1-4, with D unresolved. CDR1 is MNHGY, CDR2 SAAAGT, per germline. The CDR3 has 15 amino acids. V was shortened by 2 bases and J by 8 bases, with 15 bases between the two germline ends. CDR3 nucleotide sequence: TGTGCCAGCAGTTACGGCGAGCCCCCCTCCGAAAAACTGTTTTTT. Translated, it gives CASSYGEPPSEKLFF.

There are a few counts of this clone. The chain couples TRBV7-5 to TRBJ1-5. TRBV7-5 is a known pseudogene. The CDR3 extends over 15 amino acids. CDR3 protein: CASSLEVGGNQPQHF. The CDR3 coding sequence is TGTGCCAGCAGCTTAGAGGTGGGGGGCAATCAGCCCCAGCATTTT.

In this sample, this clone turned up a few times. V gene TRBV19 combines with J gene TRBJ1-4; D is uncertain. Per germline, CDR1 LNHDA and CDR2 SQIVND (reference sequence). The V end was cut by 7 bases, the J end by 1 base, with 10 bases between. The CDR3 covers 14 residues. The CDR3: CASKGAKTNEKLFF. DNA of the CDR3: TGTGCCAGTAAAGGAGCTAAAACTAATGAAAAACTGTTTTTT.

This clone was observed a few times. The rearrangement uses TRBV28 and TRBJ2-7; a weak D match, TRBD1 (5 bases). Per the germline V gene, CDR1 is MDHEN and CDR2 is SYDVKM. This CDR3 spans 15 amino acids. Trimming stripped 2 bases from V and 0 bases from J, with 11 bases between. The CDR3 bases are TGTGCCAGCAGTTTAGTACCGGACACCTCCTACGAGCAGTACTTC. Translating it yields CASSLVPDTSYEQYF.

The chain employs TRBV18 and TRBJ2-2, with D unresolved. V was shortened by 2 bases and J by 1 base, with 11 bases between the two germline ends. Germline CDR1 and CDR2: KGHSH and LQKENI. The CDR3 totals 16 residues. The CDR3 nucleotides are TGTGCCAGCTCACCAGGTTGGGTGGAGAACACCGGGGAGCTGTTTTTT. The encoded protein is CASSPGWVENTGELFF.

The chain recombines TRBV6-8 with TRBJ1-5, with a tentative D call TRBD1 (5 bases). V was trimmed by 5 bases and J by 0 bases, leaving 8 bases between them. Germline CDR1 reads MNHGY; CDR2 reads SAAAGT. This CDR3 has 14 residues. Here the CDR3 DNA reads TGTGCCAGCAGTCCAGGGATTAGCAATCAGCCCCAGCATTTT. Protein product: CASSPGISNQPQHF.